The clone carrying this T cell receptor beta chain came up many times. No antigen is known for it. This sample is part of a study of T cells in Graves' hyperthyroidism and ophthalmopathy. Template material for amplifying TCR beta CDR3 regions consisted of RNA transcripts. The HTBI primer set was used in a first-round RT-PCR of the TCR CDR3. TCRdb reprocessed the multiplex PCR reads with MiXCR, giving one entry per CDR3 protein. The top ten clones hold approximately 7% of a sample with a few hundred thousand distinct CDR3 sequences, 15% to 17% of them seen once. The germline V gene encodes CDR1 MDHEN and CDR2 SYDVKM. V lost 8 bases and J lost 5; bases outside the gene matches: 11. This CDR3 has 16 residues. Study observations and caveats: Most thyroid clonotypes that were expanded above 0.001 also turned up in blood.

The rearrangement joins TRBV28 to TRBJ2-1; 11 nucleotides match TRBD2. Sequenced material: blood. This sequence was found in a woman in her twenties or thirties with Graves' hyperthyroidism. CDR3 sequence: CASGSPGTSGHNEQFF. In nucleotides, the CDR3 is TGTGCCAGCGGATCACCCGGGACTAGCGGACACAATGAGCAGTTCTTC.